The 2 T cell receptor beta chains in this list originate from one sample, sequenced in a study of T cell repertoires in cytomegalovirus infection. TCRdb recomputed calls from the reads with MiXCR, one row per CDR3 protein. The data show more than 350,000 distinct CDR3 sequences, approximately 30% seen once. The sequenced sample was PBMCs. These receptors were taken from a human donor in good health (CMV status not recorded). Some clones in this sample may be carry-over from other donors' samples.

The rearrangement links TRBV7-2 to TRBJ1-1, with a tentative D call TRBD1 (5 bases). Germline V gene data show CDR1 as SGHTA and CDR2 as FQGNSA. The CDR3 has 15 residues. Deletions cut 2 bases from V and 0 bases from J, with 10 bases between. The CDR3 loop reads CASSLRGPLNTEAFF. The DNA for the CDR3 is TGTGCCAGCAGCTTAAGGGGCCCGCTGAACACTGAAGCTTTCTTT.

Ten or more counts support this clonotype. V and J are TRBV7-9 and TRBJ2-3; 7 bases line up with TRBD2. There are 16 residues in the CDR3. Germline assignment: CDR1 SEHNR and CDR2 FQNEAQ (reference sequence). V dropped 5 bases and J dropped 6; count of bases not matched to a gene: 14. CDR3 sequence reads: CASSTWVGLVTDTQYF. The CDR3 DNA reads as TGTGCCAGCAGCACCTGGGTTGGACTAGTGACTGATACGCAGTATTTT.